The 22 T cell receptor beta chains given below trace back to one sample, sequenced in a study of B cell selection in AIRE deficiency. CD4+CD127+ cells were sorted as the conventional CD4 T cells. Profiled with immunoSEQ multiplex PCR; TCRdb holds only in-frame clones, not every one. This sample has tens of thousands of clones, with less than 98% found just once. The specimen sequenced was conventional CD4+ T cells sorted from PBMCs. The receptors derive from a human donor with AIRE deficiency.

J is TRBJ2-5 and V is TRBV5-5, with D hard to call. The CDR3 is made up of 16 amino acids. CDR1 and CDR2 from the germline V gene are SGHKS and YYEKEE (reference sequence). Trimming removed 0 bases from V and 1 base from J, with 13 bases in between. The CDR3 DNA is TGTGCCAGCAGCTTGGTCTCAGGCCTAACCCAAGAGACCCAGTACTTC. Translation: CASSLVSGLTQETQYF.

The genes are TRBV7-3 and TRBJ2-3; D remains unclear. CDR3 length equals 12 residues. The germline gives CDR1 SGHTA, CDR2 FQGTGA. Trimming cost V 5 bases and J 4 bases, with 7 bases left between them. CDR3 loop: CASSRLADTQYF. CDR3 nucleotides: TGTGCCAGCAGCCGTCTCGCAGATACGCAGTATTTT.

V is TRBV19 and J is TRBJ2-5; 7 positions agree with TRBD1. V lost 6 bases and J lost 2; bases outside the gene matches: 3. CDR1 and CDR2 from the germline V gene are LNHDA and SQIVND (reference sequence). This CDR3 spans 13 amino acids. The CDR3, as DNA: TGTGCCAGTAGATTACAGGGGCAAGAGACCCAGTACTTC. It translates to CASRLQGQETQYF.

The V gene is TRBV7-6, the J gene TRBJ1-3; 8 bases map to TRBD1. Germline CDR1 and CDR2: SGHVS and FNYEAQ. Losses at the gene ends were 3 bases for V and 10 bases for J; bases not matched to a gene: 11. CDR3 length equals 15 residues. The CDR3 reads CASSFTSGQGGTIYF. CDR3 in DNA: TGTGCCAGCAGCTTTACATCTGGACAGGGAGGTACCATATATTTT.

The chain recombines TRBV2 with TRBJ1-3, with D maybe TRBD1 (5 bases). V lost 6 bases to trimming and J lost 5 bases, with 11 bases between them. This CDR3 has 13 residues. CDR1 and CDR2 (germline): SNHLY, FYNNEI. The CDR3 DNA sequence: TGTGCCAGCAGACAAGACAGAAGAAACACCATATATTTT. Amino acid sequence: CASRQDRRNTIYF.

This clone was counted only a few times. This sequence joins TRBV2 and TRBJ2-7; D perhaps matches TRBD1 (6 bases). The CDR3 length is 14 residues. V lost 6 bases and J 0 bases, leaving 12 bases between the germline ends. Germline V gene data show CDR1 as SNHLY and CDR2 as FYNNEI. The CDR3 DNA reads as TGTGCCAGCAGCGACAGGAGGAGCTCCTACGAGCAGTACTTC. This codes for CASSDRRSSYEQYF.

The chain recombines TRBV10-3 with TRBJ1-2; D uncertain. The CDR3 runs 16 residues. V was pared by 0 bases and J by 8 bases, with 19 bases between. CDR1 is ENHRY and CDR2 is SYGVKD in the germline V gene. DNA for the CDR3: TGTGCCATCAGTGAGTCCAATTTAGGACTGACCATCGGCTACACCTTC. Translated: CAISESNLGLTIGYTF.

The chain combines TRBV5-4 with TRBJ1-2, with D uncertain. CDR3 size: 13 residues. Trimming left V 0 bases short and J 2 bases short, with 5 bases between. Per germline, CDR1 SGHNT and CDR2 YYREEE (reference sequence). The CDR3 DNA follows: TGTGCCAGCAGCTTGGATGGAAACTATGGCTACACCTTC. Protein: CASSLDGNYGYTF.

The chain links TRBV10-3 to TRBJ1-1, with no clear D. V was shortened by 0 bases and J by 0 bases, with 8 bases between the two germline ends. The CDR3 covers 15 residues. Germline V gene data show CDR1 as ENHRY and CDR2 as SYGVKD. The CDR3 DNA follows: TGTGCCATCAGTGAGTCCCCCGGGGTGAACACTGAAGCTTTCTTT. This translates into CAISESPGVNTEAFF.

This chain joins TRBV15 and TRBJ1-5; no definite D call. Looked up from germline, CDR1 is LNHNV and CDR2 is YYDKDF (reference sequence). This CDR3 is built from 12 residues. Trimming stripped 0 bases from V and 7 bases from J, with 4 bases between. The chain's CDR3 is CATSRDRQPQHF. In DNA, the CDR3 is TGTGCCACCAGCAGAGATAGGCAGCCCCAGCATTTT.

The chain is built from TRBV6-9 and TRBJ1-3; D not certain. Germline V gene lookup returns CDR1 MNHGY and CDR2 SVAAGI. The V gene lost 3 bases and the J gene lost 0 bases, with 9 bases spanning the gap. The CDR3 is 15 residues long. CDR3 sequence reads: CASSYGQDSGNTIYF. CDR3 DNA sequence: TGTGCCAGCAGTTACGGGCAAGACTCTGGAAACACCATATATTTT.

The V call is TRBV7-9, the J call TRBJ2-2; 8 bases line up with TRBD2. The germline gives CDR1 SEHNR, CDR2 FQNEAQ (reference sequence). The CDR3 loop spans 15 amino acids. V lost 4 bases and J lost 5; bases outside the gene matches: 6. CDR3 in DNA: TGTGCCAGCAGCTCAGGACTAGCACGGACCGGGGAGCTGTTTTTT. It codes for CASSSGLARTGELFF.

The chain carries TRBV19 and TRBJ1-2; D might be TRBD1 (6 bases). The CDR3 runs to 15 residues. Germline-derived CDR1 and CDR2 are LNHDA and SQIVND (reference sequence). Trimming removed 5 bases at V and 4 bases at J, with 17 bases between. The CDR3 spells CASSLQGIPFYGYTF. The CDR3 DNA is TGTGCCAGTAGTCTACAGGGCATCCCTTTCTATGGCTACACCTTC.

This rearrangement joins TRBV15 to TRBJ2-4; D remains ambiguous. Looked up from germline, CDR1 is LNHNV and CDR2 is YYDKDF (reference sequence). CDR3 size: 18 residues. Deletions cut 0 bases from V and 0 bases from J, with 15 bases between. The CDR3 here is CATSRDMRSAVAKNIQYF. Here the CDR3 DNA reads TGTGCCACCAGCAGAGATATGAGAAGCGCCGTAGCCAAAAACATTCAGTACTTC.

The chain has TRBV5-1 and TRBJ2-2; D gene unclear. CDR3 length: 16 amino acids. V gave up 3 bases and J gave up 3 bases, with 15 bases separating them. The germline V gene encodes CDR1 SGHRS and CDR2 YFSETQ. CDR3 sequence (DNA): TGCGCCAGCAGCTCCGGACCGATTCACTACACCGGGGAGCTGTTTTTT. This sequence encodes CASSSGPIHYTGELFF.

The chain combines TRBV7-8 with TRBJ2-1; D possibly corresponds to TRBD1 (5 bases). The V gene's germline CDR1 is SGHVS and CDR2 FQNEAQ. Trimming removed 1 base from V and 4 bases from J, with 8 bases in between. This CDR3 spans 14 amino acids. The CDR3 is CASSLDDRYNEQFF. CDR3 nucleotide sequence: TGTGCCAGCAGCTTAGATGACAGATACAATGAGCAGTTCTTC.

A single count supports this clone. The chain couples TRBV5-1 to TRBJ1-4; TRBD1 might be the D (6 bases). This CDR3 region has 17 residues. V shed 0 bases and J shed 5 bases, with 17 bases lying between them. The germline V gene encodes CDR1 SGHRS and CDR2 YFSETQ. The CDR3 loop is CASSLVPMTGGNEKLFF. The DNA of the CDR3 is TGCGCCAGCAGCTTGGTACCCATGACAGGAGGCAATGAAAAACTGTTTTTT.

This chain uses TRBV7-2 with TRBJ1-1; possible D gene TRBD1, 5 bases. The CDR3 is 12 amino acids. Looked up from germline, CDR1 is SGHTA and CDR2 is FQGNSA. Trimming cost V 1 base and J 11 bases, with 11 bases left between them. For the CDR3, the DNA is TGTGCCAGCAGCTTAGAATGGGGGAGTGCTTTCTTT. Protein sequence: CASSLEWGSAFF.

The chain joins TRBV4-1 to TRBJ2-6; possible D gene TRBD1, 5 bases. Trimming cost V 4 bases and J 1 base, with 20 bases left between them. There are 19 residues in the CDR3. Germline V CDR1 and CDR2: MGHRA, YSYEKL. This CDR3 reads CASSPRFSLPGSGANVLTF. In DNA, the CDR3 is TGCGCCAGCAGCCCGCGCTTTTCGCTCCCAGGGTCTGGGGCCAACGTCCTGACTTTC.

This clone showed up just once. CDR3 loop: CASGVRRGPQHF. CDR3 nucleotide sequence: TGTGCCAGTGGTGTCCGTCGGGGGCCCCAGCATTTT. The chain employs TRBV19 and TRBJ1-5; D not resolved. Trimming stripped 8 bases from V and 9 bases from J, with 14 bases between. CDR3 length: 12 residues. Germline V gene data show CDR1 as LNHDA and CDR2 as SQIVND (reference sequence).

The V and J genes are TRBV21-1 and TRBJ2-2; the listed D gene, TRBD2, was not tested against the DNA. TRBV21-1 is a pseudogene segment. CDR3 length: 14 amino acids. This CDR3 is CASKEGLRTGELFF. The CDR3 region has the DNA TGTGCCAGCAAGGAGGGGTTGCGGACCGGGGAGCTGTTTTTT.

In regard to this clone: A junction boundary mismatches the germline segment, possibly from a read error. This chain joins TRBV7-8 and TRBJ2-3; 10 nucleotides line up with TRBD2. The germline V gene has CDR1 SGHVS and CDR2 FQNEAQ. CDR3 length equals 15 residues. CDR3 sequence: CASGPSGGGTDTQYF. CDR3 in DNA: TGTGCCAGCGGGCCGAGCGGGGGGGGCACGGATACGCAGTATTTT.